These T cell receptor beta chains were read from a single sample in a study of cytomegalovirus exposure and HLA in healthy donors. This table comes from immunoSEQ multiplex PCR, and its TCRdb copy is limited to in-frame clones, with some not included. Here the sample spans around 130,000 clones, around 85% being singletons. The sample taken for sequencing was PBMCs. These TCRs come from a boy between 5 and 17 years old in good health and CMV-seronegative. The CDR3 runs from the conserved cysteine through the conserved F or W. The order of the fields is D gene, V gene, clone size, J gene, CDR3 DNA, CDR3 protein. A D gene is named only where the DNA matches it firmly. Part of the rows lack a size; the others show once, few, many or a class for expanded clones.

.	TRBV5-4	.	TRBJ2-3	TGTGCCAGCAGCGGCAGGGGAAGCACAGATACGCAGTATTTT	CASSGRGSTDTQYF
TRBD2	TRBV10-3	.	TRBJ2-1	TGTGCCATCAGCCCTAGGACTAGCGGGAGGGCCTACAATGAGCAGTTCTTC	CAISPRTSGRAYNEQFF
.	TRBV12-5	.	TRBJ2-1	TGTGCTAGTGGTCCAAACAGTTATGAGCAGTTCTTC	CASGPNSYEQFF
.	TRBV5-4	.	TRBJ1-2	TGTGCCAGCAGCCCAGACAGCAACTATGGCTACACCTTC	CASSPDSNYGYTF
TRBD2	TRBV7-8	.	TRBJ2-7	TGTGCCAGCAGCTCTAGCGGGGGGGCCTACGAGCAGTACTTC	CASSSSGGAYEQYF
.	TRBV9	.	TRBJ2-2	TGTGCCAGCAGCGTAGGTAGGGGACTCGACACCGGGGAGCTGTTTTTT	CASSVGRGLDTGELFF
TRBD2	TRBV12-5	.	TRBJ2-1	TGTGCTAGTGGTTTGGTCTTAGCGGGGGGGGGCAATGAGCAGTTCTTC	CASGLVLAGGGNEQFF
TRBD1	TRBV27	.	TRBJ2-7	TGTGCCAGCAGTTTCCTGGGACAGGGGAGAATCTACGAGCAGTACTTC	CASSFLGQGRIYEQYF
.	TRBV9	.	TRBJ2-5	TGTGCCAGCAGCGTAGATGGAGGGAAAGAGACCCAGTACTTC	CASSVDGGKETQYF
TRBD1	TRBV2	.	TRBJ2-6	TGTGCCAGCAGTGACAGACAGGGATATTCTGGGGCCAACGTCCTGACTTTC	CASSDRQGYSGANVLTF
TRBD2	TRBV7-2	.	TRBJ2-3	TGTGCCAGCAGCTTAGGAAGCGGGGGCGCCATAGATACGCAGTATTTT	CASSLGSGGAIDTQYF
.	TRBV4-1	.	TRBJ2-7	TGCGCCAGCAGCCAAGATCGGAGGGAGCAGTACTTC	CASSQDRREQYF
.	TRBV6-5	.	TRBJ1-4	TGTGCCAGCAAGGGGGGGGGAGGTGAAAAACTGTTTTTT	CASKGGGGEKLFF
TRBD1	TRBV11-1	.	TRBJ2-7	TGTGCCAGCAGCTGGGACAGAGCCTACGAGCAGTACTTC	CASSWDRAYEQYF
.	TRBV6-6	few	TRBJ1-5	TGTGCCACTTCAAACGGGGGTTGGAATCAGCCCCAGCATTTT	CATSNGGWNQPQHF
TRBD1	TRBV7-2	.	TRBJ2-1	TGTGCCAGCAGCCCAACAGGGGATGAGCAGTTCTTC	CASSPTGDEQFF
.	TRBV30	.	TRBJ2-2	TGTGCCGGAAGACAGTACACCGGGGAGCTGTTTTTT	CAGRQYTGELFF
TRBD2	TRBV29-1	few	TRBJ2-1	TGCAGCGTTGACGGGGGATCCGGGAGGGCCCTCTACAATGAGCAGTTCTTC	CSVDGGSGRALYNEQFF